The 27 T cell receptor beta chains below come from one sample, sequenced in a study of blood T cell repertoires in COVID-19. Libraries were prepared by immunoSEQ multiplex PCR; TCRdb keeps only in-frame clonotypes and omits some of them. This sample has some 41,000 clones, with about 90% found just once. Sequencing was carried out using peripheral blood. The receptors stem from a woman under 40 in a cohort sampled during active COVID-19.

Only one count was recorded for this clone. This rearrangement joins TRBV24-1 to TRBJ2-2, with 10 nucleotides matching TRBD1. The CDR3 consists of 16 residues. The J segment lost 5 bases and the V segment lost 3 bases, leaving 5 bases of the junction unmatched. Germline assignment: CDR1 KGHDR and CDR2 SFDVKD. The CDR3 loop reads CATSDPGQGYTGELFF. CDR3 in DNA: TGTGCCACCAGTGATCCGGGACAGGGGTATACCGGGGAGCTGTTTTTT.

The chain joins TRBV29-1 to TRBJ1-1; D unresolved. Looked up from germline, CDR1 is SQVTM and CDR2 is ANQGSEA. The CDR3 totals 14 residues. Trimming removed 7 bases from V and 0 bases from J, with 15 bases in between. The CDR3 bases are TGCAGCGCCTGGGGAGGGTTCATGAACACTGAAGCTTTCTTT. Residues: CSAWGGFMNTEAFF.

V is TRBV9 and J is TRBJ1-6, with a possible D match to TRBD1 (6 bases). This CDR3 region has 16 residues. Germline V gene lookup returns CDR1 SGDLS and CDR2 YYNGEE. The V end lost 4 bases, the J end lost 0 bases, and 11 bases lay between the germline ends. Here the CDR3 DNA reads TGTGCCAGCAGCCCCGGACAGAGCTCCTATAATTCACCCCTCCACTTT. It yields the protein CASSPGQSSYNSPLHF. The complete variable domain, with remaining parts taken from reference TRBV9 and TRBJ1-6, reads DSGVTQTPKHLITATGQRVTLRCSPRSGDLSVYWYQQSLDQGLQFLIQYYNGEERAKGNILERFSAQQFPDLHSELNLSSLELGDSALYFCASSPGQSSYNSPLHFGNGTRLTVT.

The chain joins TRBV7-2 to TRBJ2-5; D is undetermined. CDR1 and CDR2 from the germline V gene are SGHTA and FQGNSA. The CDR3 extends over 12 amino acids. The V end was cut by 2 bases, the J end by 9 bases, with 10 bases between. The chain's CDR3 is CASSLPKRSQYF. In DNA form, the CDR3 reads TGTGCCAGCAGCTTACCCAAGAGATCCCAGTACTTC.

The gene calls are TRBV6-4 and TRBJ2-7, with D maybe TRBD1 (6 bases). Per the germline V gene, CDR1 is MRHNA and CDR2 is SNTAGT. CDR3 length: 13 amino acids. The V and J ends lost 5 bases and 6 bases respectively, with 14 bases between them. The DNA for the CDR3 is TGTGCCAGCAGTTTAACAGGGATGGGCGAGCAGTACTTC. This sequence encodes CASSLTGMGEQYF.

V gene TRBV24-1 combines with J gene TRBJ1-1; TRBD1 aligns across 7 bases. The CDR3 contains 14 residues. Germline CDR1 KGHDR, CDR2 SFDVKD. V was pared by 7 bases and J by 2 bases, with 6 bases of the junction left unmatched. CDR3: CATRPNRGNTEAFF. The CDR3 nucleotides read TGTGCCACCAGGCCTAACAGGGGTAACACTGAAGCTTTCTTT.

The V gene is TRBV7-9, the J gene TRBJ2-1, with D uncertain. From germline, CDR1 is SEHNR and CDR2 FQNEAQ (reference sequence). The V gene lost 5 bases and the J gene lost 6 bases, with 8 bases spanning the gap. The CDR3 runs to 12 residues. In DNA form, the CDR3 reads TGTGCCAGCAGCCTAATCCGCAATGAGCAGTTCTTC. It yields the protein CASSLIRNEQFF.

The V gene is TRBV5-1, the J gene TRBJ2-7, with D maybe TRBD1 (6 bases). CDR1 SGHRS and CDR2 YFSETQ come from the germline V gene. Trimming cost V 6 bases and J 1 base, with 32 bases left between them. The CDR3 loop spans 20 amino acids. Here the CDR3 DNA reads TGCGCCAGCACCTATACAGGGAATATGACGGAACACTTCTTATCCTACGAGCAGTACTTC. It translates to CASTYTGNMTEHFLSYEQYF.

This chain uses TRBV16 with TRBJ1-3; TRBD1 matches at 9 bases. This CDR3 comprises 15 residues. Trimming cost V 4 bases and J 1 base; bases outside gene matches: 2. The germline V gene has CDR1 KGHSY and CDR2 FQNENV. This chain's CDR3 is CASSRDRASGNTIYF. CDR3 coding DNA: TGTGCCAGCAGCCGGGACAGGGCATCTGGAAACACCATATATTTT.

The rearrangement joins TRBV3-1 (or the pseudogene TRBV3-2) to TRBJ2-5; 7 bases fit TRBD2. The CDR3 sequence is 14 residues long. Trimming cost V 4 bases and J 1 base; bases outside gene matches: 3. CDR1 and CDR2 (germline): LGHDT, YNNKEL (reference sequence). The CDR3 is CASSLTSSQETQYF. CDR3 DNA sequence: TGTGCCAGCAGCCTGACTAGCAGCCAAGAGACCCAGTACTTC.

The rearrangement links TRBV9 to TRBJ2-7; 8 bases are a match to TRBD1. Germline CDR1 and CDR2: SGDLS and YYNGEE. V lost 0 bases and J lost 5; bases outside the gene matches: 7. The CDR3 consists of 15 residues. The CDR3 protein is CASSVESTGVDEQYF. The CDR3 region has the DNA TGTGCCAGCAGCGTAGAGTCGACAGGGGTTGACGAGCAGTACTTC.

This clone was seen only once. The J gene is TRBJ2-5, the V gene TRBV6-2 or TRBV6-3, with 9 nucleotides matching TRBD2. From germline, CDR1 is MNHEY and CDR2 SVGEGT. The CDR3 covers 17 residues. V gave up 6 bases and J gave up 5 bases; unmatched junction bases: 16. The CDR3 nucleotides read TGTGCCAGCAGCCCCCTGTCCAGTTTAGCGGGAGAGGAGACCCAGTACTTC. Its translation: CASSPLSSLAGEETQYF.

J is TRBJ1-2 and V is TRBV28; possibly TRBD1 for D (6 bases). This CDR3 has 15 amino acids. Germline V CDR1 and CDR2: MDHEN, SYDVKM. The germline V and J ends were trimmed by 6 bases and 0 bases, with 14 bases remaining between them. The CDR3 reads CASSLLWTANYGYTF. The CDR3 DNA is TGTGCCAGCAGCCTATTATGGACAGCTAACTATGGCTACACCTTC.

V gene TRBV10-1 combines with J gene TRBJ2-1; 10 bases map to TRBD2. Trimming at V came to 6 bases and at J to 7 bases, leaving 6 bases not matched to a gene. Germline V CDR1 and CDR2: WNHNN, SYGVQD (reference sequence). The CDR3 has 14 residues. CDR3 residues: CASRESGRANEQFF. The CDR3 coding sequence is TGCGCCAGCAGAGAAAGCGGGAGGGCAAATGAGCAGTTCTTC.

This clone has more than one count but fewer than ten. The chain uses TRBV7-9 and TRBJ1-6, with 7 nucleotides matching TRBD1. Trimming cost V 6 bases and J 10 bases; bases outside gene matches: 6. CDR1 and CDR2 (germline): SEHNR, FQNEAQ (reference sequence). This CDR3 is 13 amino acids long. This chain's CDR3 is CASRADRVSPLHF. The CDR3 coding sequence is TGTGCCAGCAGGGCAGACAGGGTCTCACCCCTCCACTTT. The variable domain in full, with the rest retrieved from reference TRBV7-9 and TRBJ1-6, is DTGVSQNPRHKITKRGQNVTFRCDPISEHNRLYWYRQTLGQGPEFLTYFQNEAQLEKSRLLSDRFSAERPKGSFSTLEIQRTEQGDSAMYLCASRADRVSPLHFGNGTRLTVT.

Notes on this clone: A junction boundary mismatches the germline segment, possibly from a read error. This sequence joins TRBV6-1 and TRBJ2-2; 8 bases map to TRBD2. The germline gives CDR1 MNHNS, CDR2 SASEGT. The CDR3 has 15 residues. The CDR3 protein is CASSEAGVGTGELFF. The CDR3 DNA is TGTGCCAGCAGCGAAGCGGGAGTCGGTACCGGGGAGCTGTTTTTT.

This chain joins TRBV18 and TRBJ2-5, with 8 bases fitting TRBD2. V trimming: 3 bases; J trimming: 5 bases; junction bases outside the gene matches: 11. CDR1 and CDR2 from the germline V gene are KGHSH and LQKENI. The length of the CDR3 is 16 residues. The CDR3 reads CASSPTLAGGGETQYF. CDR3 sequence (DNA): TGTGCCAGCTCACCGACTCTGGCGGGAGGTGGCGAGACCCAGTACTTC.

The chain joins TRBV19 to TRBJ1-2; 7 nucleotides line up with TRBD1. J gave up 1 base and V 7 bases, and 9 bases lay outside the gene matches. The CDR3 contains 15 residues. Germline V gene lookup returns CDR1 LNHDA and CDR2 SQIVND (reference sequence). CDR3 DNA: TGTGCCAGTACTGGGACAGTCCTTCTTAACTATGGCTACACCTTC. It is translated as CASTGTVLLNYGYTF.

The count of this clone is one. The CDR3: CASSQRTSGSTGELFF. In DNA, the CDR3 is TGTGCCAGCAGCCAAAGGACTAGCGGGAGTACCGGGGAGCTGTTTTTT. The chain couples TRBV4-2 to TRBJ2-2; 13 nucleotides line up with TRBD2. The ends lost 2 bases at V and 5 bases at J; junction bases unmatched: 2. The germline CDR1 and CDR2 sequences are LGHNA and YNFKEQ. This CDR3 contains 16 residues.

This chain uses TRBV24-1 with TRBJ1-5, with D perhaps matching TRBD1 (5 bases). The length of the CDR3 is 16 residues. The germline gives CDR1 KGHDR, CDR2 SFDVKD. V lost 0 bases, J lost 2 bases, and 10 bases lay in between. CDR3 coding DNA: TGTGCCACCAGTGATTTGCAGTCAGGGCGCAATCAGCCCCAGCATTTT. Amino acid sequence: CATSDLQSGRNQPQHF.

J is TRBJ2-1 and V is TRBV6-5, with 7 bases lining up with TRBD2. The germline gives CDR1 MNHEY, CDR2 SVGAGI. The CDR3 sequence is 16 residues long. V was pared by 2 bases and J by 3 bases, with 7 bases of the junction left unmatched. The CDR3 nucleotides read TGTGCCAGCAGTTACCACGGAGGACTAGTCTACAATGAGCAGTTCTTC. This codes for CASSYHGGLVYNEQFF.

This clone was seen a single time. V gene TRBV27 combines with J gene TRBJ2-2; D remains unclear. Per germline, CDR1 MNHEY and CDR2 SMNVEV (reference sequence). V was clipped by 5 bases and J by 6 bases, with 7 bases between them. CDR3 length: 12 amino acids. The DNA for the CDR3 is TGTGCCAGCAGTGTTAGAGCCGGGGAGCTGTTTTTT. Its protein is CASSVRAGELFF.

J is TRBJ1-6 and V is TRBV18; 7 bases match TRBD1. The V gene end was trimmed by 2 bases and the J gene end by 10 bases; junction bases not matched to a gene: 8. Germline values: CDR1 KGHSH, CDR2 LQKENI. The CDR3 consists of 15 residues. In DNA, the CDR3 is TGTGCCAGCTCACCAGATGGGCAGGGGGTCTCACCCCTCCACTTT. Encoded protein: CASSPDGQGVSPLHF.

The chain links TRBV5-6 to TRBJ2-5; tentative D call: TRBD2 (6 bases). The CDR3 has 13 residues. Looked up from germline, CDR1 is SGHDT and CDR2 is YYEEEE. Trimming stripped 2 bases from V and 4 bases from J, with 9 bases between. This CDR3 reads CASSFSGVETQYF. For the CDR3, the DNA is TGTGCCAGCAGCTTTTCGGGAGTAGAGACCCAGTACTTC.

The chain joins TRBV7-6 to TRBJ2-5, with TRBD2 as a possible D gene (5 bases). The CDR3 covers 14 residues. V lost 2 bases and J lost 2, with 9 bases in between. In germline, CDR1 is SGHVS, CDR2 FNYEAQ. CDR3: CASSLRRIQETQYF. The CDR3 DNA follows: TGTGCCAGCAGCTTACGGAGGATTCAAGAGACCCAGTACTTC. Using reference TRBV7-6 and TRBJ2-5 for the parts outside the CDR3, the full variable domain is GAGVSQSPRYKVTKRGQDVALRCDPISGHVSLYWYRQALGQGPEFLTYFNYEAQQDKSGLPNDRFSAERPEGSISTLTIQRTEQRDSAMYRCASSLRRIQETQYFGPGTRLLVL.

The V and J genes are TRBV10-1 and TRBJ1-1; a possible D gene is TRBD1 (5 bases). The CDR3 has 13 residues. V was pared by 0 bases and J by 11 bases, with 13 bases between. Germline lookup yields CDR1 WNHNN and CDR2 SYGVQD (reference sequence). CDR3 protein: CASSESGGVRAFF. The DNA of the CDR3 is TGCGCCAGCAGTGAGTCGGGGGGTGTAAGGGCTTTCTTT.

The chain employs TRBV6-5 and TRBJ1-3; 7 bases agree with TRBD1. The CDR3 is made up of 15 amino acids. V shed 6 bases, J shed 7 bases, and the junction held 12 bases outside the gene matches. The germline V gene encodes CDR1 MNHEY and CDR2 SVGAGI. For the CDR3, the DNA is TGTGCCAGCAGCCCCCCGACAGGGAATTGGAACACCATATATTTT. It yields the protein CASSPPTGNWNTIYF.